This record looks at one T cell receptor (beta chain) sequence and its context. Its binding antigen is unknown. No much larger clone exists at a distance of one base, and base qualities are not known. The CDR3 covers 14 residues, taking in both the cysteine and the phenylalanine. Here the CDR3 DNA is all that survives: 42 bases in frame from base 1. CDR1 is given as SEHNR and CDR2 as FQNEAQ, both from the germline V gene (reference sequence). Patients with autoimmune disease history or receiving systemic immunosuppression were excluded from the trial. In every dose cohort, peripheral blood was drawn for TCR sequencing at baseline, cycle 4 day 1, and cycle 7 day 1. Samples came from an open-label, multicenter, first-in-human phase I dose-escalation trial of ivuxolimab. Adults with locally advanced or metastatic melanoma, renal cell, hepatocellular, or head and neck squamous cell carcinoma were enrolled in the trial. Before TCR sequencing, CD4+ and CD8+ T cells were separately sorted from peripheral blood.

This entry comes from a study of OX40 agonist ivuxolimab in advanced cancers. Turning to the overall study: Ivuxolimab, which targeted the costimulatory receptor OX40 (CD134), was an agonistic, fully human IgG2 monoclonal antibody. Intravenous ivuxolimab was administered to patients every 2 weeks at six dose levels: 0.01, 0.1, 0.3, 1.5, 3 and 10 mg/kg. Of the roughly 51 patients in dose escalation, around 19 had hepatocellular carcinoma, about 15 had melanoma, 9 had renal cell carcinoma and 9 had head and neck cancer. In the dose-escalation cohort, 70% to 85% of patients were male, and the mean age was roughly 56 years with a range of about 23 to 79. Patients were allowed to have had prior anti-PD-1, anti-PD-L1 or anti-CTLA-4 therapy, and roughly 40% of the dose-escalation patients had been treated with checkpoint inhibitors. Partial responses occurred in three dose-escalation patients: two with cutaneous melanoma and one with hepatocellular carcinoma. Peripheral TCRbeta sequencing aimed to test whether ivuxolimab altered TCR sequence diversity and caused clonal T-cell expansion. The paper reports the monotherapy dose-escalation portion (N = 52 patients) of the phase I ivuxolimab trial. Study-level results and caveats: Partial responders in the 0.1-3.0 mg/kg groups had among the lowest normalized peripheral clonal expansion, especially among CD8+ T cells. Low levels of normalized T-cell clonal expansion were also seen in some patients who did not respond. After ivuxolimab, more expanded clones were found on average in CD8+ T cells than in CD4+ T cells. Antigen specificity was not determined for the clonally expanded peripheral T cells. Clonal expansion of both CD4+ and CD8+ blood T cells was observed from baseline to week 6 at doses 0.1 to 3.0 mg/kg.

For sequencing of the TCRbeta CDR3 region, genomic DNA was extracted from the sorted cells. The immunoSEQ Assay was used for sequencing of TCRbeta CDR3 regions. What TCRdb holds here is the immuneACCESS table cut down to in-frame rearrangements. Part of the clones is not present; checked against another copy, under half of the missing clones reflect an unresolved V gene, and the others are unexplained. Present in this sample are roughly 70,000 clones, roughly 88% of which were seen just once. The ten most abundant clones make up 5.5% to 8% of the sample. Recombination connected TRBV7-9 to TRBJ2-5, with a tentative D gene TRBD1 over 5 matching bases. Matching the DNA end better, TRBJ2-7 makes the J call doubtful. The sample in question was CD4+ or CD8+ T cells sorted from blood, obtained in a trial of the OX40 agonist ivuxolimab. The TCR was taken from an adult with an advanced solid tumor such as melanoma, head and neck, liver or kidney cancer. The DNA reads as follows: TGTGCCAGCAGCTCAGGGATTCCTCCCTACGAGCAGTACTTC. The encoded protein is CASSSGIPPYEQYF.